A selection of T cell receptor beta chains follows, all from one sample in a study of blood T cell repertoires in COVID-19. Clones were read by immunoSEQ multiplex PCR, and TCRdb kept only the in-frame ones, dropping some. Among around 210,000 clones listed, 85% to 90% were seen once. Source material: peripheral blood. The receptors were gathered from a man younger than 35 with active or convalescent COVID-19. Each CDR3 is given with its conserved first and last residue. A D gene is named only where the DNA matches it firmly. Clone size is stated in some rows and not others, as once, few, many or a class when expanded.

>TRBJ2-5|TRBV7-6|-|-|13
TGTGCCAGCAGCTTTACGGGAGAAGAGACCCAGTACTTC
CASSFTGEETQYF
>TRBJ2-1|TRBV6-5|-|TRBD1|15
TGTGCCAGCAGACAACAGGGGCTCTCCTACAATGAGCAGTTCTTC
CASRQQGLSYNEQFF
>TRBJ1-3|TRBV5-6|-|TRBD1|12
TGTGCCAGCAGCTCGCGGACAGGGGAGAGCTATTTT
CASSSRTGESYF
>TRBJ2-5|TRBV5-4|-|TRBD2|19
TGTGCCAGCAGCTTGGGCCTCCAACTAGCGGGAGGAGGCCGGGAGACCCAGTACTTC
CASSLGLQLAGGGRETQYF
>TRBJ2-1|TRBV30|few|TRBD2|15
TGTGCCTGGGGACTAGCGGGAAAACTGCGGAATGAGCAGTTCTTC
CAWGLAGKLRNEQFF
>TRBJ2-2|TRBV5-5|-|TRBD2|16
TGTGCCAGCAGCATAGGGCTAGCGGGTATCACCGGGGAGCTGTTTTTT
CASSIGLAGITGELFF
>TRBJ2-7|TRBV24-1|-|TRBD1|15
TGTGCCACCAGTACCTCCGGGACAGGGCACCACGAGCAGTACTTC
CATSTSGTGHHEQYF
>TRBJ2-5|TRBV4-2|once|TRBD2|17
TGTGCCAGCAGCCCGTCGAAGAGCGGGGGAATCCAAGAGACCCAGTACTTC
CASSPSKSGGIQETQYF
>TRBJ1-3|TRBV29-1|-|-|12
TGCAGCGTTCAACCGGCTGGAAACACCATATATTTT
CSVQPAGNTIYF
>TRBJ1-1|TRBV25-1|-|TRBD1|15
TGTGCCAGCAGTGCGTTAACAGGGGGAACGGCTGAAGCTTTCTTT
CASSALTGGTAEAFF
>TRBJ2-6|TRBV27|-|TRBD1|18
TGTGCCAGCAGTAGATTACCGGGACAGAACTCTGGGGCCAACGTCCTGACTTTC
CASSRLPGQNSGANVLTF
>TRBJ1-2|TRBV14|-|-|18
TGTGCCAGCAGCCAAGATCTCCCCCGGGGAGGGGACCCCTATGGCTACACCTTC
CASSQDLPRGGDPYGYTF
>TRBJ1-1|TRBV6-5|-|-|14
TGTGCCAGCAGTTACTCGAGTTCTGGTCCGCCAGGTTTCTTT
CASSYSSSGPPGFF
>TRBJ2-2|TRBV3-1/TRBV3-2|few|-|15
TGTGCCAGCAGCCAAGGGCGGACAGCCACCGGGGAGCTGTTTTTT
CASSQGRTATGELFF
>TRBJ2-7|TRBV27|few|-|16
TGTGCCAGCAGTCCCCAGGGGCAGGGTTTGCGCTACGAGCAGTACTTC
CASSPQGQGLRYEQYF
>TRBJ1-1|TRBV19|-|-|15
TGTGCCAGTAGTATAGGGCAGGGCGCTGGACCTGAAGCTTTCTTT
CASSIGQGAGPEAFF
>TRBJ1-2|TRBV30|-|-|11
TGTGCCTGGAGTTTCCGGGATGGCTACACCTTC
CAWSFRDGYTF
>TRBJ2-4|TRBV3-1/TRBV3-2|-|TRBD1|14
TGTGCCAGCAGCCCACGGACAGGGCGAAACATTCAGTACTTC
CASSPRTGRNIQYF
>TRBJ2-3|TRBV28|-|TRBD1|15
TGTGCCAGCGCGACTCCGGGACAGGGGGCAGATACGCAGTATTTT
CASATPGQGADTQYF
>TRBJ2-7|TRBV11-2|-|-|16
TGTGCCAGCAGCTTAACGTTTGTTCGACGGAGCTACGAGCAGTACTTC
CASSLTFVRRSYEQYF
>TRBJ2-7|TRBV20-1|once|-|11
TGCAGTGCTAGAGATCCCGGGGGGCAGTACTTC
CSARDPGGQYF
>TRBJ1-1|TRBV12-5|-|TRBD1|13
TGTGCTAGTGGTCAGGACAGGGCCACTGAAGCTTTCTTT
CASGQDRATEAFF